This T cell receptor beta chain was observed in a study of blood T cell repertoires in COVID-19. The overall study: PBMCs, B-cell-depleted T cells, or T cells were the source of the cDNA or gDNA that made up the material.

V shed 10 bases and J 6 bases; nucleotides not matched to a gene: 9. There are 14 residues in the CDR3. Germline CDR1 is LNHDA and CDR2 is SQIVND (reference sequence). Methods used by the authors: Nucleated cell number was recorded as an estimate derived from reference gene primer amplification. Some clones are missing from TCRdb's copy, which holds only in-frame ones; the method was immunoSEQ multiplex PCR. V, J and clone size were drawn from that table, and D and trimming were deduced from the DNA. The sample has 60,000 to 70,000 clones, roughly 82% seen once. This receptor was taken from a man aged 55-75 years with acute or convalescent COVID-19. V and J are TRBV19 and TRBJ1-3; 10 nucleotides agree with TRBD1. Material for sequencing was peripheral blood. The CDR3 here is CATKPGQGSNTIYF. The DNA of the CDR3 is TGTGCCACAAAACCGGGACAGGGGTCAAACACCATATATTTT.